This T cell receptor beta chain was retrieved from a study of blood T cell repertoires in COVID-19. Produced via immunoSEQ multiplex PCR; TCRdb's table is partial and in-frame only. The repertoire has some 240,000 clones, 80% to 85% of them found once; the top ten carry more than 3%. The sequence was obtained from a man between 45 and 60 years old who had recovered from COVID-19. Sequenced sample: PBMCs or T cells enriched from blood (not recorded which).

CDR3 amino acids: CASSPSYSGSMGEQFF. In DNA, the CDR3 is TGTGCCAGCAGCCCAAGTTATAGCGGGAGTATGGGTGAGCAGTTCTTC. V usage is TRBV11-2 and J usage is TRBJ2-1; 9 nucleotides line up with TRBD2. Germline V gene lookup returns CDR1 SGHAT and CDR2 FQNNGV. The CDR3 is made up of 16 amino acids. With V trimmed by 5 bases and J by 9 bases, 14 bases remained unmatched.